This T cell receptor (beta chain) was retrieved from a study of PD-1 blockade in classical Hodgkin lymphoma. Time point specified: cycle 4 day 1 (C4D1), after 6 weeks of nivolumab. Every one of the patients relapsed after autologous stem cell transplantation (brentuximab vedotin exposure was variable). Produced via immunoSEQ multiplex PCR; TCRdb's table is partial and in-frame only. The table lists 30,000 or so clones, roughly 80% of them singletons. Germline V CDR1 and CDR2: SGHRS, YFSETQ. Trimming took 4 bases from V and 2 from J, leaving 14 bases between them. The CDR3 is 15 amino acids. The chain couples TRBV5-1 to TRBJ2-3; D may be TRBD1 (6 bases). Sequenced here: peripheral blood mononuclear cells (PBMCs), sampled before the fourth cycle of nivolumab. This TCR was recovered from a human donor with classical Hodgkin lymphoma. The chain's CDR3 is CASSPDEGVTDTQYF. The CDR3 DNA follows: TGCGCCAGCAGCCCAGATGAGGGGGTCACAGATACGCAGTATTTT.